The present T cell receptor (beta chain) was sequenced within a study of blood T cell repertoires in COVID-19. The overall study: Samples taken during acute and convalescent COVID-19 were collected in the United States, Italy and Spain. T cells, B-cell-depleted T cells, or PBMCs supplied cDNA or gDNA.

The germline V gene has CDR1 LGHDT and CDR2 YNNKEL (reference sequence). The CDR3 is 14 amino acids. The ends were cut back, 1 base at V and 2 bases at J, with 6 bases in the middle. As handled by the study authors: It was from reference gene primer amplification that nucleated cell counts were estimated. The table came from immunoSEQ multiplex PCR; TCRdb's copy has only in-frame clones and leaves some out. V and J calls and clone size are copied from that table; D and trimming were computed from the DNA. The sample shows hundreds of thousands of clones, around 86% of them seen only once. The rearrangement joins TRBV3-1 (or the pseudogene TRBV3-2) to TRBJ1-3, with a tentative D call TRBD1 (5 bases). The receptor was derived from a woman in her forties or fifties with COVID-19, enrolled during active disease. The sequenced sample consisted of peripheral blood. CDR3 protein: CASSQGGAGNTIYF. Here the CDR3 DNA reads TGTGCCAGCAGCCAAGGGGGGGCTGGAAACACCATATATTTT.